This T cell receptor (beta chain) was sequenced during a study of identical twins. The CDR3 has 15 residues. Germline-derived CDR1 and CDR2 are SEHNR and FQNEAQ (reference sequence). The germline V and J ends were trimmed by 5 bases and 5 bases, with 19 bases remaining between them. Template switching (which added a universal primer site) was used, and cDNA carried unique molecular identifiers. MiXCR was run by TCRdb on the 5' RACE reads, yielding one entry per CDR3 protein. The sample contains some 760,000 distinct CDR3 sequences, 18% of which appear only once. A further study also used this sample, focusing on T cells expressing NK-cell markers. That source notes: There were seven HCMV-seropositive donors and one seronegative donor among the eight sequenced. NKG2C+ dominant clonotype frequencies in roughly six donors were roughly 1.0-7.5% of CD8+ T cells.

The sample comprised PBMCs. The sequence was obtained from a woman under 30 in good health. V gene TRBV7-9 combines with J gene TRBJ2-7, with D tentatively TRBD1 or TRBD2 (6 bases each). DNA of the CDR3: TGTGCCAGCAGCCCGTACAGGGACTCAGGGCACGAGCAGTACTTC. Amino acid sequence: CASSPYRDSGHEQYF.